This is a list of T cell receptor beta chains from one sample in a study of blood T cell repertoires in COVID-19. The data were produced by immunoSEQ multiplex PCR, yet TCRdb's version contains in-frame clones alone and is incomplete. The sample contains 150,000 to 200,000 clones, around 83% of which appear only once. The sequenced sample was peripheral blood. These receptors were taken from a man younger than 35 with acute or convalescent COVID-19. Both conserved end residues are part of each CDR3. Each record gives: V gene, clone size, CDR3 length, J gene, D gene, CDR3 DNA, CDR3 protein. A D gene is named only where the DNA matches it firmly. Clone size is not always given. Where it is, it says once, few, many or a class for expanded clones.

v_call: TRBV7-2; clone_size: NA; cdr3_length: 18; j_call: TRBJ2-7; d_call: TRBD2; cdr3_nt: TGTGCCAGCAGCCCCGGGAGGCTAGCGCAGCTCGTTTCCTACGAGCAGTACTTC; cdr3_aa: CASSPGRLAQLVSYEQYF
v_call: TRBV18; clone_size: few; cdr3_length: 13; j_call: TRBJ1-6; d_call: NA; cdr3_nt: TGTGCCAGCTCACCAGGGGCAGATTCACCCCTCCACTTT; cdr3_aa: CASSPGADSPLHF
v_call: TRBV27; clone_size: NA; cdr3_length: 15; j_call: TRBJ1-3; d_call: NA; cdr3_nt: TGTGCCAGCAGCCCACTGACAGGTCCTGGAAACACCATATATTTT; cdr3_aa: CASSPLTGPGNTIYF
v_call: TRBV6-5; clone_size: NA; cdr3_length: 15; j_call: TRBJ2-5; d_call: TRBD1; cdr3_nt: TGTGCCAGCAGTTACGCGATACAGGGGTGGGAGACCCAGTACTTC; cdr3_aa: CASSYAIQGWETQYF
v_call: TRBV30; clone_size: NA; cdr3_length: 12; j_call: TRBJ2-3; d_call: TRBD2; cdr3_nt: TGTGCCTGGATCGCTAGCGGGGGTACGCAGTATTTT; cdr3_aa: CAWIASGGTQYF
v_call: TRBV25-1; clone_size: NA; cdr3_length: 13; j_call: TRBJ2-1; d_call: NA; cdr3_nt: TGTGCCAGCAGTGGGACGGGAAGCCTTAAGCAGTTCTTC; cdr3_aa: CASSGTGSLKQFF
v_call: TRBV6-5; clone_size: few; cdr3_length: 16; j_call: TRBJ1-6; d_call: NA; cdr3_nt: TGTGCCAGCAGTTACGCGGAGAGCTCCTATAATTCACCCCTCCACTTT; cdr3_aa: CASSYAESSYNSPLHF
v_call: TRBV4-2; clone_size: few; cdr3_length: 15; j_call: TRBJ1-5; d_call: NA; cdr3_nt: TGTGCCAGCAGCCAAGAACAGGGTTGGGCTCAGCCCCAGCATTTT; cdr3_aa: CASSQEQGWAQPQHF
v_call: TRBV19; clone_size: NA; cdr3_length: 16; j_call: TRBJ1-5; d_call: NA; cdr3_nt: TGTGCCAGTAGTAAGAAGACAGATTATAGCAATCAGCCCCAGCATTTT; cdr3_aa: CASSKKTDYSNQPQHF
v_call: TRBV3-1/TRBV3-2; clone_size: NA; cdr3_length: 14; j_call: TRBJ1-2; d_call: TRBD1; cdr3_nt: TGTGCCAGCAGTCAGGACAGGTTACTTTATGGCTACACCTTC; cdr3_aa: CASSQDRLLYGYTF
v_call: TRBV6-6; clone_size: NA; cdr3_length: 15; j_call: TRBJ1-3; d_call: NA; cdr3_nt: TGTGCCAGCAGTTACTCTTGGAGCTCTGGAAACACCATATATTTT; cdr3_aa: CASSYSWSSGNTIYF
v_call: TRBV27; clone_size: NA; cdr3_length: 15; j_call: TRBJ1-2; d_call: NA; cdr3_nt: TGTGCCAGCAGTTTACGAGGGACTAGGGACTATGGCTACACCTTC; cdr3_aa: CASSLRGTRDYGYTF
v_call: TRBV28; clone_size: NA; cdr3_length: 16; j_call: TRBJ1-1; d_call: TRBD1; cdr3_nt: TGTGCCAGCAGTTCCTCCCGGACAGGGATGAACACTGAAGCTTTCTTT; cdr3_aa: CASSSSRTGMNTEAFF
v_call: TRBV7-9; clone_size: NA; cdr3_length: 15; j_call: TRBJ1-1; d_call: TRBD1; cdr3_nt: TGTGCCAGCAGCTCCTGGACAGGGATGAACACTGAAGCTTTCTTT; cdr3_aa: CASSSWTGMNTEAFF
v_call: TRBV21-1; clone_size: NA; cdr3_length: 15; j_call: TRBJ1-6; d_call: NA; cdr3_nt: TGTGCCAGCAGCCCCTGGCAAGGAGAAGATTCACCCCTCCACTTT; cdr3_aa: CASSPWQGEDSPLHF
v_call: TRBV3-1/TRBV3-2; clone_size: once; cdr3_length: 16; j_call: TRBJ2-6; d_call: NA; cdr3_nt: TGTGCCAGCAGTCCGATTGAGAGCTCTGGGGCCAACGTCCTGACTTTC; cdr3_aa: CASSPIESSGANVLTF
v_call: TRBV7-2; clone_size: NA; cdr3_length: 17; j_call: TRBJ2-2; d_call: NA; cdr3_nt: TGTGCCAGCAGCTTAACCCACCTGGCAGTGTCCGCCGGGGAGCTGTTTTTT; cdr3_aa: CASSLTHLAVSAGELFF
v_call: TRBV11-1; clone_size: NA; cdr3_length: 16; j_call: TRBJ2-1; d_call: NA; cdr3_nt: TGTGCCAGCAGCCCTCAGACTAGTGAACCCTACAATGAGCAGTTCTTC; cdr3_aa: CASSPQTSEPYNEQFF
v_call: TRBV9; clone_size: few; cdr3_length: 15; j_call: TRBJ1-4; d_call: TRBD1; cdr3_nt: TGTGCCAGCAGTGACGGGACAGGGCGGCATGAAAAACTGTTTTTT; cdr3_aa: CASSDGTGRHEKLFF
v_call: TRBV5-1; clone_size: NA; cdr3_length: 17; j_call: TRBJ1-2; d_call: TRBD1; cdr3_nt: TGCGCCAGCAGCCCGGGACAGGGGGTAGTGGGGGCCTATGGCTACACCTTC; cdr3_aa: CASSPGQGVVGAYGYTF
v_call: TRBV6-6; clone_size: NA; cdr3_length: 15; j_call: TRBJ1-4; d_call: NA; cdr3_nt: TGTGCCAGCAGTCTGCGTCAGGGGCGGGTCGAAAAACTGTTTTTT; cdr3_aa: CASSLRQGRVEKLFF